This T cell receptor beta chain derives from a study of tumor and adjacent non-tumor tissue in lung cancer. On the study more broadly: Each sample yielded around 4.2 million productive TCRbeta reads on average.

Findings and limits, study-wide: In normal lung, the top 100 clones were significantly more dominant than in tumor.

The template was RNA from unsorted bulk tissue. This CDR3 has 12 amino acids. The V gene's germline CDR1 is MNHNY and CDR2 SVGAGI (reference sequence). TCRbeta libraries were built with three rounds of nested PCR, modified from ARM-PCR. TCRdb itself ran the multiplex PCR reads through MiXCR, one entry per CDR3 protein. The table records around 140,000 distinct CDR3 sequences, around two thirds of them present only once. Note on this clonotype: Its antigen is undetermined. Mismatch with germline at one junction end may stem from a read error.

The material sequenced was lung tumor tissue. The chain recombines TRBV6-6 with TRBJ2-7; no clear D. This clonotype originated in a man aged 60 to 75 with small cell lung cancer. The CDR3 here is CASSYVTYEQHF. The CDR3 DNA reads as TGTGCCAGCAGTTACGTGACGTACGAGCAGCACTTC.